The 32 T cell receptor beta chains reported below all come from one sample, sequenced in a study of shared clonotypes between healthy human individuals. The repertoire was sequenced with immunoSEQ multiplex PCR; TCRdb's copy has only in-frame clones and lacks some. Here the sample spans some 2,000,000 clones, around 95% being singletons. Sequences were obtained from naive CD4+ T cells sorted from blood. The subset: CD45RA+ positively selected. The receptors originated from a man between 18 and 29 years old in good health.

On this clone: Other nucleotide sequences in the sample specify the same CDR3. This chain joins TRBV19 and TRBJ2-7; 8 bases fit TRBD1. This CDR3 comprises 14 residues. Unmatched junction bases numbered 2, after V lost 4 bases and J lost 0 bases. Germline CDR1 LNHDA, CDR2 SQIVND (reference sequence). The CDR3 sequence: CASSTGTGSYEQYF. For the CDR3, the DNA is TGTGCCAGTAGTACCGGGACAGGCTCCTACGAGCAGTACTTC.

The CDR3 DNA sequence: TGTGCCAGCAGCCCTATTGGGGCCACGACGCAGTATTTT. Its translation is CASSPIGATTQYF. The rearrangement links TRBV2 to TRBJ2-3; D may be TRBD1 (5 bases). Trimming removed 6 bases from V and 9 bases from J, with 16 bases in between. Germline V lookup: CDR1 SNHLY, CDR2 FYNNEI. This CDR3 spans 13 amino acids. Complete variable domain (other parts from reference TRBV2 and TRBJ2-3): EPEVTQTPSHQVTQMGQEVILRCVPISNHLYFYWYRQILGQKVEFLVSFYNNEISEKSEIFDDQFSVERPDGSNFTLKIRSTKLEDSAMYFCASSPIGATTQYFGPGTRLTVL.

The chain joins TRBV7-2 to TRBJ2-5, with 9 bases aligning to TRBD2. The ends lost 5 bases at V and 5 bases at J; junction bases unmatched: 18. The CDR3 is made up of 18 amino acids. The germline V gene has CDR1 SGHTA and CDR2 FQGNSA. In nucleotides, the CDR3 is TGTGCCAGCAGCCGATCCAGTTATGGCGGGAGGGCCGACGAGACCCAGTACTTC. Protein: CASSRSSYGGRADETQYF.

The rearrangement joins TRBV5-1 to TRBJ2-7; the D gene is possibly TRBD1 (5 bases). Germline V gene sequence: CDR1 SGHRS, CDR2 YFSETQ. V was clipped by 4 bases and J by 2 bases, with 13 bases between them. The length of the CDR3 is 14 residues. CDR3 DNA sequence: TGCGCCAGCAGCCTCTCAGGGATAGCCTACGAGCAGTACTTC. Its protein product is CASSLSGIAYEQYF.

The chain recombines TRBV6-1 with TRBJ1-1, with D uncertain. Trimming removed 4 bases from V and 1 base from J, with 7 bases in between. Germline CDR1 MNHNS, CDR2 SASEGT. CDR3 length: 13 amino acids. In nucleotides, the CDR3 is TGTGCCAGCAGTGCTGTTAAGAACACTGAAGCTTTCTTT. Its translation is CASSAVKNTEAFF.

This clone came up once. Other DNA sequences in the same sample also yield this CDR3. The gene calls are TRBV6-5 and TRBJ2-7, with D unresolved. The CDR3 sequence is 14 residues long. Trimming stripped 0 bases from V and 2 bases from J, with 8 bases between. CDR1 is MNHEY and CDR2 is SVGAGI in the germline V gene. In DNA form, the CDR3 reads TGTGCCAGCAGTTACTCGGCAGGACCCTACGAGCAGTACTTC. Translating gives CASSYSAGPYEQYF.

As for this clone: At the DNA level, this CDR3 is encoded by other sequences in the same sample as well. The J gene is TRBJ1-1, the V gene TRBV29-1; perhaps TRBD1 as D (6 bases). This CDR3 region has 13 residues. With 3 bases removed from V and 1 base from J, the gap between germline ends came to 9 bases. Germline lookup yields CDR1 SQVTM and CDR2 ANQGSEA. The CDR3 is CSVDRGGNTEAFF. The CDR3 bases are TGCAGCGTTGACAGGGGAGGGAACACTGAAGCTTTCTTT.

J is TRBJ2-2 and V is TRBV5-4; unclear D gene. CDR3 size: 16 residues. Germline lookup yields CDR1 SGHNT and CDR2 YYREEE (reference sequence). V was trimmed by 0 bases and J by 1 base, leaving 10 bases between them. The CDR3 region has the DNA TGTGCCAGCAGCTTGGACGGCTCGATGAACACCGGGGAGCTGTTTTTT. Translation gives CASSLDGSMNTGELFF.

This chain joins TRBV19 and TRBJ2-1; 9 nucleotides match TRBD2. Losses at the gene ends were 4 bases for V and 6 bases for J; bases not matched to a gene: 7. CDR3 length: 15 residues. Germline V CDR1 and CDR2: LNHDA, SQIVND (reference sequence). CDR3 region: CASSTASGISNEQFF. For the CDR3, the DNA is TGTGCCAGTAGTACCGCTAGCGGGATCTCCAATGAGCAGTTCTTC. Combining the CDR3 with reference TRBV19 and TRBJ2-1 gives the whole variable domain DGGITQSPKYLFRKEGQNVTLSCEQNLNHDAMYWYRQDPGQGLRLIYYSQIVNDFQKGDIAEGYSVSREKKESFPLTVTSAQKNPTAFYLCASSTASGISNEQFFGPGTRLTVL.

The J gene is TRBJ1-1, the V gene TRBV30; D uncertain. Germline-derived CDR1 and CDR2 are GTSNPN and SVGIG (reference sequence). V was trimmed by 6 bases and J by 7 bases, leaving 12 bases between them. The CDR3 covers 11 residues. The CDR3 loop is CACQSPVEAFF. CDR3 bases: TGTGCCTGCCAGTCTCCGGTTGAAGCTTTCTTT.

Comments on this clone: This sample also contains other DNA sequences that code for the same CDR3. The chain has TRBV30 and TRBJ2-7; D gene uncertain. From germline, CDR1 is GTSNPN and CDR2 SVGIG (reference sequence). V lost 3 bases, J lost 0 bases, and 9 bases lay in between. The length of the CDR3 is 13 residues. CDR3 sequence: CAWRTGFSYEQYF. The CDR3 bases are TGTGCCTGGAGGACGGGCTTCTCCTACGAGCAGTACTTC.

This clone was seen more than once but under ten times. The chain couples TRBV5-1 to TRBJ1-3; D ambiguous. With 4 bases removed from V and 0 bases from J, the gap between germline ends came to 11 bases. This CDR3 has 15 residues. The germline gives CDR1 SGHRS, CDR2 YFSETQ. The CDR3 loop is CASSDGLNSGNTIYF. For the CDR3, the DNA is TGCGCCAGCAGCGACGGACTGAACTCTGGAAACACCATATATTTT.

This clone was recorded only once. This sequence joins TRBV7-2 and TRBJ1-2; 7 bases are a match to TRBD1. CDR3 size: 16 residues. Trimming at V came to 1 base and at J to 9 bases, leaving 14 bases not matched to a gene. Germline assignment: CDR1 SGHTA and CDR2 FQGNSA. CDR3 region: CASSLEGSLAGGSYTF. As DNA, the CDR3 is TGTGCCAGCAGCTTAGAAGGCTCATTGGCAGGGGGTAGCTACACCTTC.

In regard to this clone: Germline is not matched at one junction end, which may reflect a read error. The genes are TRBV7-2 and TRBJ2-3; D uncertain. Per the germline V gene, CDR1 is SGHTA and CDR2 is FQGNSA. The CDR3 length is 12 residues. This chain's CDR3 is CASSLGAETQYF. In nucleotides, the CDR3 is TGTGCCAGCAGCTTAGGCGCAGAAACGCAGTATTTT. Combining the CDR3 with reference TRBV7-2 and TRBJ2-3 gives the whole variable domain GAGVSQSPSNKVTEKGKDVELRCDPISGHTALYWYRQSLGQGLEFLIYFQGNSAPDKSGLPSDRFSAERTGGSVSTLTIQRTQQEDSAVYLCASSLGAETQYFGPGTRLTVL.

The chain is built from TRBV29-1 and TRBJ2-1, with TRBD2 matching 8 bases. With V trimmed by 5 bases and J by 9 bases, 9 bases remained unmatched. The CDR3 is 13 residues long. Germline V gives CDR1 SQVTM, CDR2 ANQGSEA. The CDR3 loop is CSVRSGGRIEQFF. The CDR3 nucleotides are TGCAGCGTTCGGAGCGGGGGAAGGATTGAGCAGTTCTTC.

This clone was found once. The V gene is TRBV4-1, the J gene TRBJ1-1, with a weak D call TRBD1 (5 bases). V was clipped by 1 base and J by 8 bases, with 17 bases between them. Per germline, CDR1 MGHRA and CDR2 YSYEKL. The CDR3 has 15 residues. CDR3 amino acids: CASSQVTVGTAEAFF. CDR3 coding DNA: TGCGCCAGCAGCCAAGTGACAGTAGGTACCGCAGAAGCTTTCTTT.

The rearrangement uses TRBV5-4 and TRBJ1-6, with TRBD1 as a possible D gene (5 bases). Trimming removed 1 base from V and 14 bases from J, with 10 bases in between. Germline lookup yields CDR1 SGHNT and CDR2 YYREEE (reference sequence). This CDR3 spans 12 amino acids. The CDR3 coding sequence is TGTGCCAGCAGCTTGCAGGGTTCCGCCCTCCACTTT. Amino acids: CASSLQGSALHF. Full variable domain (missing parts from reference TRBV5-4 and TRBJ1-6): ETGVTQSPTHLIKTRGQQVTLRCSSQSGHNTVSWYQQALGQGPQFIFQYYREEENGRGNFPPRFSGLQFPNYSSELNVNALELDDSALYLCASSLQGSALHFGNGTRLTVT.

In DNA form, the CDR3 reads TGTGCCAGTAGTATAAGGAATAGTTACGGGGAGCTGTTTTTT. Its protein product is CASSIRNSYGELFF. This chain links TRBV19 with TRBJ2-2, with D unclear. The CDR3 covers 14 residues. V lost 2 bases, J lost 7 bases, and 11 bases lay in between. In germline, CDR1 is LNHDA, CDR2 SQIVND (reference sequence).

In its sample, this clone was seen many times. Additional DNA sequences in this sample encode the identical CDR3. The chain has TRBV11-3 and TRBJ1-5; D gene uncertain. The CDR3 consists of 12 residues. Germline CDR1 SGHNT, CDR2 YENEEA. Trimming took off 6 bases at V and 6 bases at J, with 9 bases between the two ends. CDR3 amino acids: CASRPDTQPQHF. The CDR3 DNA is TGTGCCAGCAGACCAGACACTCAGCCCCAGCATTTT.

The chain joins TRBV6-1 to TRBJ1-2; D gene uncertain. From germline, CDR1 is MNHNS and CDR2 SASEGT. The CDR3 totals 13 residues. Trimming stripped 4 bases from V and 7 bases from J, with 13 bases between. The CDR3 sequence is CASSVDGGIGYTF. The CDR3 DNA reads TGTGCCAGCAGTGTCGACGGTGGGATTGGCTACACCTTC.

Regarding this clone: At the DNA level, this CDR3 is encoded by other sequences in the same sample as well. The chain couples TRBV6-1 to TRBJ2-6; D gene unclear. V was shortened by 1 base and J by 4 bases, with 8 bases between the two germline ends. Germline V gives CDR1 MNHNS, CDR2 SASEGT. This CDR3 has 15 amino acids. Here the CDR3 reads CASSEVRAGANVLTF. The CDR3 DNA reads TGTGCCAGCAGTGAAGTTAGGGCCGGGGCCAACGTCCTGACTTTC.

The V gene is TRBV7-9, the J gene TRBJ2-5, with a weak D call TRBD1 (5 bases). CDR1 and CDR2 (germline): SEHNR, FQNEAQ (reference sequence). The CDR3 has 14 amino acids. Trimming shortened V by 4 bases and J by 5 bases, and 14 bases separated the two germline ends. The CDR3 loop reads CASSWTLLGETQYF. The DNA for the CDR3 is TGTGCCAGCAGCTGGACACTCCTAGGGGAGACCCAGTACTTC.

The V gene is TRBV30, the J gene TRBJ2-3; 9 positions match TRBD1. V shed 0 bases and J 6 bases; nucleotides not matched to a gene: 7. Germline V lookup: CDR1 GTSNPN, CDR2 SVGIG (reference sequence). CDR3 length: 15 amino acids. CDR3 amino acids: CAWSVGTGQSDTQYF. The CDR3 nucleotides read TGTGCCTGGAGTGTAGGGACAGGGCAATCGGATACGCAGTATTTT.

The J gene is TRBJ2-7, the V gene TRBV5-1; D uncertain. CDR1 SGHRS and CDR2 YFSETQ come from the germline V gene. The CDR3 runs 12 residues. V was pared by 7 bases and J by 5 bases, with 13 bases between. Here the CDR3 reads CASGLDGNEQYF. The CDR3 DNA sequence: TGCGCCAGCGGCCTAGACGGAAACGAGCAGTACTTC.

CDR3 protein: CASSLGTAGEGYTF. The CDR3 region has the DNA TGCGCCAGCAGCTTGGGGACAGCAGGAGAAGGCTACACCTTC. The chain recombines TRBV5-1 with TRBJ1-2; the D gene is possibly TRBD1 (6 bases). CDR1 and CDR2 from the germline V gene are SGHRS and YFSETQ. The V end was cut by 0 bases, the J end by 8 bases, with 14 bases between. The CDR3 is made up of 14 amino acids. The full variable domain, its missing parts supplied by reference TRBV5-1 and TRBJ1-2, is KAGVTQTPRYLIKTRGQQVTLSCSPISGHRSVSWYQQTPGQGLQFLFEYFSETQRNKGNFPGRFSGRQFSNSRSEMNVSTLELGDSALYLCASSLGTAGEGYTFGSGTRLTVV.

A remark on this clone: This sample includes further DNA sequences coding for the same CDR3. The rearrangement joins TRBV7-9 to TRBJ2-5, with D unresolved. The V gene lost 4 bases and the J gene lost 5 bases, with 8 bases spanning the gap. CDR3 length: 12 amino acids. The germline CDR1 and CDR2 sequences are SEHNR and FQNEAQ (reference sequence). The CDR3 DNA reads TGTGCCAGCAGCTCGGGCCTCGAGACCCAGTACTTC. Translation: CASSSGLETQYF.

A word on this clone: Within the sample, other DNA sequences also encode this same CDR3. J is TRBJ1-1 and V is TRBV5-1; TRBD1 matches 10 bases. Trimming at V came to 4 bases and at J to 0 bases, leaving 6 bases not matched to a gene. CDR1 is SGHRS, CDR2 YFSETQ, per germline. The CDR3 has 16 residues. Written as DNA, the CDR3 is TGCGCCAGCAGCACGACAGGGGGCTCGATGAACACTGAAGCTTTCTTT. Encoded protein: CASSTTGGSMNTEAFF.

The chain is built from TRBV28 and TRBJ1-2; D is undetermined. CDR3 length: 14 residues. The germline V and J ends were trimmed by 2 bases and 7 bases, with 14 bases remaining between them. Germline assignment: CDR1 MDHEN and CDR2 SYDVKM. The CDR3 DNA reads TGTGCCAGCAGTTTAAGCGGGGTGGCGGGTGGCTACACCTTC. Encoded protein: CASSLSGVAGGYTF.

CDR3: CASSLMADWVGNTIYF. The CDR3 region has the DNA TGTGCCAGCAGTTTAATGGCCGACTGGGTGGGAAACACCATATATTTT. The chain uses TRBV27 and TRBJ1-3; D gene ambiguous. The CDR3 contains 16 residues. Germline V gene sequence: CDR1 MNHEY, CDR2 SMNVEV (reference sequence). The V end was cut by 2 bases, the J end by 4 bases, with 15 bases between.

This clone was recorded only once. The chain couples TRBV9 to TRBJ2-1; 8 positions match TRBD1. V lost 4 bases and J lost 7; bases outside the gene matches: 13. Germline CDR1 reads SGDLS; CDR2 reads YYNGEE. The CDR3 totals 16 residues. The chain's CDR3 is CASSPQSGGVGNEQFF. For the CDR3, the DNA is TGTGCCAGCAGCCCCCAGTCAGGGGGCGTAGGGAATGAGCAGTTCTTC.

V is TRBV7-3 and J is TRBJ2-3; the match to TRBD1 covers 7 bases. The length of the CDR3 is 12 residues. With 3 bases clipped from V and 9 bases from J, the junction kept 3 bases outside the gene matches. The germline gives CDR1 SGHTA, CDR2 FQGTGA. In DNA, the CDR3 is TGTGCCAGCAGCTTCGACAGGGAGACGCAGTATTTT. This translates into CASSFDRETQYF.

J is TRBJ2-7 and V is TRBV19; 9 bases align to TRBD1. V shed 4 bases and J 1 base; nucleotides not matched to a gene: 2. Looked up from germline, CDR1 is LNHDA and CDR2 is SQIVND (reference sequence). This CDR3 is built from 14 residues. As DNA, the CDR3 is TGTGCCAGTAGTAGACAGGGGGTATCCTACGAGCAGTACTTC. Translated: CASSRQGVSYEQYF.